The 28 T cell receptor beta chains presented below share a single source sample, sequenced in a study of CD4+ T cells in melanoma. Produced via immunoSEQ multiplex PCR; TCRdb's table is partial and in-frame only. In the table there are about 110,000 clones, roughly 90% of which are singletons. Sequenced: peripheral blood. The receptors were sampled from a human donor with melanoma.

This clone has just a few counts. This chain connects TRBV20-1 to TRBJ1-2, with a weak D call TRBD1 (5 bases). This CDR3 is built from 11 residues. Per the germline V gene, CDR1 is DFQATT and CDR2 is SNEGSKA (reference sequence). With 4 bases removed from V and 8 bases from J, the gap between germline ends came to 11 bases. The CDR3 sequence is CSAIRDLGYTF. The CDR3 region has the DNA TGCAGTGCTATCAGGGATTTAGGCTACACCTTC.

CDR3 residues: CASATPYQETQYF. The DNA of the CDR3 is TGTGCTAGTGCTACCCCGTACCAAGAGACCCAGTACTTC. V gene TRBV12-5 combines with J gene TRBJ2-5; D unresolved. The CDR3 is 13 residues long. Trimming cost V 7 bases and J 0 bases, with 9 bases left between them. In germline, CDR1 is LGHNT, CDR2 FRNRAP. Full variable domain (remainder filled in from reference TRBV12-5 and TRBJ2-5): DARVTQTPRHKVTEMGQEVTMRCQPILGHNTVFWYRQTMMQGLELLAYFRNRAPLDDSGMPKDRFSAEMPDATLATLKIQPSEPRDSAVYFCASATPYQETQYFGPGTRLLVL.

The CDR3 loop reads CASSLGLAGTQETQYF. The CDR3 nucleotides are TGTGCCAGCAGCTTGGGACTAGCGGGGACTCAAGAGACCCAGTACTTC. The rearrangement uses TRBV5-6 and TRBJ2-5, with 11 bases lining up with TRBD2. Per the germline V gene, CDR1 is SGHDT and CDR2 is YYEEEE. J gave up 2 bases and V 0 bases, and 3 bases lay outside the gene matches. The CDR3 totals 16 residues.

This chain connects TRBV11-1 to TRBJ2-7; either TRBD1 or TRBD2 may supply D (5 bases each). Germline CDR1 reads SGHAT; CDR2 reads FQDESV (reference sequence). The germline V and J ends were trimmed by 1 base and 4 bases, with 17 bases remaining between them. The CDR3 runs 16 residues. As DNA, the CDR3 is TGTGCCAGCAGCTTAGAGCATAGCGCAGGGTTGTACGAGCAGTACTTC. It codes for CASSLEHSAGLYEQYF. The full variable domain, with the rest looked up from reference TRBV11-1 and TRBJ2-7, is EAEVAQSPRYKITEKSQAVAFWCDPISGHATLYWYRQILGQGPELLVQFQDESVVDDSQLPKDRFSAERLKGVDSTLKIQPAELGDSAMYLCASSLEHSAGLYEQYFGPGTRLTVT.

This clone was detected once. This chain links TRBV9 with TRBJ2-5; TRBD1 matches at 7 bases. The CDR3 sequence is 15 residues long. Germline lookup yields CDR1 SGDLS and CDR2 YYNGEE. V dropped 0 bases and J dropped 2; count of bases not matched to a gene: 4. The CDR3 sequence: CASSVVGDSQETQYF. In DNA form, the CDR3 reads TGTGCCAGCAGCGTAGTCGGGGACAGTCAAGAGACCCAGTACTTC.

Only one count was recorded for this clone. The V gene is TRBV11-2, the J gene TRBJ1-1; D remains unclear. Germline V CDR1 and CDR2: SGHAT, FQNNGV. The V and J ends lost 5 bases and 4 bases respectively, with 5 bases between them. The CDR3 spans 11 residues. The CDR3 bases are TGTGCCAGCAGCCCCTTCACTGAAGCTTTCTTT. This encodes CASSPFTEAFF.

The chain combines TRBV21-1 with TRBJ2-3. TRBV21-1 is a pseudogene locus. The CDR3 totals 13 residues. For the CDR3, the DNA is TGTGCCAGCCCGGGACCTAGCAACCATACGCAGTATTTT. This sequence encodes CASPGPSNHTQYF.

This chain links TRBV2 with TRBJ2-7; the D call may be TRBD1 or TRBD2 (5 bases each). The germline V and J ends were trimmed by 3 bases and 9 bases, with 15 bases remaining between them. CDR3 length: 13 residues. Germline assignment: CDR1 SNHLY and CDR2 FYNNEI. CDR3 DNA: TGTGCCAGCAGTGAGCCGGGACGGGGTGTGCAGTACTTC. As protein: CASSEPGRGVQYF.

The chain couples TRBV7-8 to TRBJ1-4; the match to TRBD1 covers 8 bases. The V gene end was trimmed by 5 bases and the J gene end by 2 bases; junction bases not matched to a gene: 4. The CDR3 is 15 residues long. Germline-derived CDR1 and CDR2 are SGHVS and FQNEAQ. The CDR3, as DNA: TGTGCCAGCAGCCCCAGACAGGGGACTAATGAAAAACTGTTTTTT. As protein: CASSPRQGTNEKLFF.

V and J are TRBV5-1 and TRBJ2-7; 9 positions agree with TRBD2. Trimming took 4 bases from V and 1 from J; bases not matched to a gene: 6. From germline, CDR1 is SGHRS and CDR2 YFSETQ. This CDR3 contains 15 residues. The CDR3 spells CASSPEAGGSYEQYF. The CDR3 DNA reads TGCGCCAGCAGCCCGGAAGCGGGAGGATCCTACGAGCAGTACTTC.

This clone was observed a single time. Written as DNA, the CDR3 is TGCGCCAGCAATCACGGGGGCACAGATACGCAGTATTTT. Encoded protein: CASNHGGTDTQYF. This chain connects TRBV5-1 to TRBJ2-3, with D possibly being TRBD2 (5 bases). CDR1 SGHRS and CDR2 YFSETQ come from the germline V gene. Trimming took off 6 bases at V and 1 base at J, with 9 bases between the two ends. The CDR3 length is 13 residues.

The chain combines TRBV19 with TRBJ2-5; TRBD1 aligns across 10 bases. The CDR3 loop spans 14 amino acids. The J segment lost 5 bases and the V segment lost 1 base, leaving 1 base of the junction unmatched. Germline V CDR1 and CDR2: LNHDA, SQIVND (reference sequence). The DNA for the CDR3 is TGTGCCAGTAGTATAGGACAGGGGGCGGAGACCCAGTACTTC. Translating gives CASSIGQGAETQYF.

The chain is built from TRBV28 and TRBJ2-7, with 9 nucleotides matching TRBD1. Germline V CDR1 and CDR2: MDHEN, SYDVKM. There are 13 residues in the CDR3. V lost 8 bases and J lost 5; bases outside the gene matches: 7. The CDR3 reads CASGPGQGDEQYF. The CDR3, as DNA: TGTGCCAGCGGGCCGGGACAGGGCGACGAGCAGTACTTC.

The chain is built from TRBV7-7 and TRBJ2-3; TRBD2 agrees at 9 bases. Unmatched junction bases numbered 4, after V lost 0 bases and J lost 6 bases. The CDR3 spans 15 residues. Germline CDR1 SSHAT, CDR2 FNYEAQ (reference sequence). DNA of the CDR3: TGTGCCAGCAGCTTAGCGGCGGGGGGGATCGATACGCAGTATTTT. This encodes CASSLAAGGIDTQYF. The whole variable domain, remainder taken from reference TRBV7-7 and TRBJ2-3, is GAGVSQSPRYKVTKRGQDVTLRCDPISSHATLYWYQQALGQGPEFLTYFNYEAQPDKSGLPSDRFSAERPEGSISTLTIQRTEQRDSAMYRCASSLAAGGIDTQYFGPGTRLTVL.

The chain has TRBV5-1 and TRBJ2-2, with 11 bases fitting TRBD2. The J segment lost 7 bases and the V segment lost 3 bases, leaving 14 bases of the junction unmatched. This CDR3 spans 18 amino acids. Germline V CDR1 and CDR2: SGHRS, YFSETQ. This chain's CDR3 is CASSSDALAGVSGGELFF. DNA of the CDR3: TGCGCCAGCAGCTCGGACGCACTAGCGGGAGTTTCGGGCGGGGAGCTGTTTTTT.

J is TRBJ2-5 and V is TRBV7-9, with D unresolved. The V end lost 5 bases, the J end lost 0 bases, and 10 bases lay between the germline ends. The CDR3 extends over 14 amino acids. Germline V gene sequence: CDR1 SEHNR, CDR2 FQNEAQ (reference sequence). In DNA, the CDR3 is TGTGCCAGCAGCCTTACAAGTAACCAAGAGACCCAGTACTTC. Amino acid sequence: CASSLTSNQETQYF.

The chain links TRBV5-1 to TRBJ1-1; no clear D gene. Deletions cut 7 bases from V and 1 base from J, with 17 bases between. Germline-derived CDR1 and CDR2 are SGHRS and YFSETQ. The CDR3 has 15 amino acids. DNA of the CDR3: TGCGCCAGCGCCGCCTTTTCGGCAGGGAACACTGAAGCTTTCTTT. Its translation is CASAAFSAGNTEAFF.

The rearrangement links TRBV19 to TRBJ1-5; possible D gene TRBD1, 6 bases. V was clipped by 5 bases and J by 6 bases, with 11 bases between them. Germline CDR1 is LNHDA and CDR2 is SQIVND (reference sequence). This CDR3 comprises 13 residues. CDR3 coding DNA: TGTGCCAGTAGTCCTACAGGGACTCAGCCCCAGCATTTT. Translation gives CASSPTGTQPQHF.

CDR3 sequence (DNA): TGTGCCAGCAGTTACCGGGGACAGGGGGCTCGAGAGCAGTACTTC. Encoded protein: CASSYRGQGAREQYF. The chain recombines TRBV6-6 with TRBJ2-7, with TRBD1 matching 12 bases. Germline V CDR1 and CDR2: MNHNY, SVGAGI (reference sequence). With V trimmed by 2 bases and J by 7 bases, 6 bases remained unmatched. The CDR3 extends over 15 amino acids.

J is TRBJ2-1 and V is TRBV5-1, with unresolved D. CDR3 length equals 11 residues. Trimming shortened V by 0 bases and J by 10 bases, and 5 bases separated the two germline ends. In germline, CDR1 is SGHRS, CDR2 YFSETQ. The CDR3 coding sequence is TGCGCCAGCAGCTTGGAGGCCGAGCAGTTCTTC. This translates into CASSLEAEQFF.

The chain joins TRBV7-2 to TRBJ2-3; D is unclear. The CDR3 length is 13 residues. Germline assignment: CDR1 SGHTA and CDR2 FQGNSA. Between the trimmed V and J ends, which lost 1 base and 4 bases, there was a span of 6 bases. The CDR3 is CASSLGSPDTQYF. The CDR3 coding sequence is TGTGCCAGCAGCTTAGGATCCCCAGATACGCAGTATTTT.

This chain joins TRBV10-1 and TRBJ1-5, with D unresolved. Germline V lookup: CDR1 WNHNN, CDR2 SYGVQD (reference sequence). V gave up 5 bases and J gave up 0 bases, with 20 bases separating them. CDR3 length equals 18 residues. The CDR3: CASSPSPLRGYSNQPQHF. Written as DNA, the CDR3 is TGCGCCAGCAGTCCATCTCCCCTCAGAGGGTATAGCAATCAGCCCCAGCATTTT.

This chain links TRBV7-9 with TRBJ2-2; 11 nucleotides align to TRBD2. The CDR3 covers 16 residues. The germline CDR1 and CDR2 sequences are SEHNR and FQNEAQ (reference sequence). Trimming at V came to 5 bases and at J to 8 bases, leaving 10 bases not matched to a gene. The CDR3 sequence is CASSPTGTSGLGELFF. The CDR3 DNA sequence: TGTGCCAGCAGCCCCACCGGGACTAGCGGCCTTGGGGAGCTGTTTTTT.

V is TRBV11-3 and J is TRBJ2-2; D may correspond to TRBD1 or TRBD2 (6 bases each). CDR1 is SGHNT, CDR2 YENEEA, per germline. This CDR3 has 17 amino acids. Deletions cut 5 bases from V and 4 bases from J, with 20 bases between. Here the CDR3 DNA reads TGTGCCAGCAGCCCAAGGGGGGACCTTCGGGGCACCGGGGAGCTGTTTTTT. It encodes CASSPRGDLRGTGELFF.

The gene calls are TRBV19 and TRBJ2-6, with 8 bases fitting TRBD1. V shed 9 bases, J shed 1 base, and the junction held 14 bases outside the gene matches. Per germline, CDR1 LNHDA and CDR2 SQIVND (reference sequence). The length of the CDR3 is 18 residues. The CDR3 here is CARYTPGHRGSGANVLTF. The DNA for the CDR3 is TGTGCCAGATACACCCCGGGACACAGGGGGTCTGGGGCCAACGTCCTGACTTTC.

The chain links TRBV27 to TRBJ1-1, with unresolved D. The CDR3 consists of 14 residues. V lost 4 bases to trimming and J lost 3 bases, with 12 bases between them. The germline CDR1 and CDR2 sequences are MNHEY and SMNVEV (reference sequence). The CDR3 bases are TGTGCCAGCAGTTCCCTATATTCGGACACTGAAGCTTTCTTT. This translates into CASSSLYSDTEAFF.

This clone is a singleton in its sample. The chain joins TRBV4-1 to TRBJ2-5, with 8 positions matching TRBD1. CDR1 MGHRA and CDR2 YSYEKL come from the germline V gene. Trimming at V came to 3 bases and at J to 5 bases, leaving 11 bases not matched to a gene. This CDR3 is 16 amino acids long. The CDR3 DNA is TGCGCCAGCAGCCAGCTCAGGGGGCGCGGAAGGGAGACCCAGTACTTC. It specifies CASSQLRGRGRETQYF.

The rearrangement joins TRBV2 to TRBJ2-4; TRBD2 aligns across 9 bases. Germline V lookup: CDR1 SNHLY, CDR2 FYNNEI. The CDR3 has 18 residues. Germline trimming cut 2 bases from V and 2 bases from J; bases unmatched to any gene: 10. The CDR3 nucleotides are TGTGCCAGCAGTGAAATTGGTAGCGGGAGATCTTCCAAAAACATTCAGTACTTC. Amino acids: CASSEIGSGRSSKNIQYF.